This T cell receptor (beta chain) appears in the sequencing data of a study of regulatory T cells in long-lasting Graves disease. Points on this clonotype: With a much larger clone just one base away, this may be a read error.

Sequencing libraries for TCR beta were prepared with iRepertoire HTBI primers and Arm-PCR of CDR3 regions. TCRdb re-analysed the multiplex PCR reads in MiXCR, keeping a single row per CDR3 protein. The sample consists of 520,000 or so distinct CDR3 sequences, about 12% of them appearing once. Time point indicated: newly diagnosed GD, antithyroid drugs for less than 3 months. PBMC RNA served as the TCR library source. Separately, the same data were catalogued under a study of T cells in Graves' hyperthyroidism and ophthalmopathy.

The TCR originated in a woman under 40 with Graves disease. Sample: peripheral blood mononuclear cells (PBMCs), taken at new diagnosis, from a patient treated with antithyroid drugs.

CDR3 coding DNA: TGTGCCAGTACGCTAGCGGGAGGGCCGGATACGCAGTATTTT. Protein: CASTLAGGPDTQYF. The J gene is TRBJ2-3, the V gene TRBV19, with 12 bases identical to TRBD2. The length of the CDR3 is 14 residues. V shed 7 bases and J 6 bases; nucleotides not matched to a gene: 5. The germline V gene has CDR1 LNHDA and CDR2 SQIVND (reference sequence).